This T cell receptor beta chain is from a study of T cells expressing NK-cell markers. Findings and caveats of the study: Of CD8+ T cells, roughly 1.0-7.5% belonged to dominant NKG2C+ clonotypes in six or seven donors.

From the 5' RACE reads, TCRdb lists one entry per CDR3 protein and no DNA. The sample totals 350,000 to 400,000 distinct CDR3 sequences. CDR3 length: 13 amino acids. As to this clonotype: Its cognate antigen is unknown.

This receptor was taken from a woman between 45 and 65 years old in good health. The chain uses TRBV12-3 or TRBV12-4 and TRBJ2-7; TCRdb outputs TRBD1, but without DNA this stays unchecked. The sequencing input was blood T cells: a sorted CD56 or NKG2C T cell subset, CD4+ or CD8+ T cells, or bulk PBMC T cells (not recorded which). The CDR3 loop is CASTIRQGVEQYF.